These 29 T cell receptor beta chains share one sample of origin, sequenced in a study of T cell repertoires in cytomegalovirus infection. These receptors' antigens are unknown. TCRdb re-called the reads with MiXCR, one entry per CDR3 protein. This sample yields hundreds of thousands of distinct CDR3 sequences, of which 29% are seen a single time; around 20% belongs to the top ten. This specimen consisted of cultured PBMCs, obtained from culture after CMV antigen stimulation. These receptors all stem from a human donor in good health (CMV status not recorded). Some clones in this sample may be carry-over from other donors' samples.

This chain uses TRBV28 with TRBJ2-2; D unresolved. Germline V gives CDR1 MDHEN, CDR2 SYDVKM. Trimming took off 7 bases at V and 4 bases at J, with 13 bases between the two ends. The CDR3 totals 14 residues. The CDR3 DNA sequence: TGTGCCAGCAACTCCCCAGACGGCACCGGGGAGCTGTTTTTT. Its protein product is CASNSPDGTGELFF.

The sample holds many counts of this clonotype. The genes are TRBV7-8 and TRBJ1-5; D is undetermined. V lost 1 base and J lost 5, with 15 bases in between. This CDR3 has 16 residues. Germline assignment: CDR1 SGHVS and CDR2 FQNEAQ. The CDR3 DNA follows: TGTGCCAGCAGCTTAGGAGGTCGGCAGACTCATCAGCCCCAGCATTTT. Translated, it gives CASSLGGRQTHQPQHF. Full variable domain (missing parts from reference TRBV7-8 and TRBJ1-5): GAGVSQSPRYKVAKRGQDVALRCDPISGHVSLFWYQQALGQGPEFLTYFQNEAQLDKSGLPSDRFFAERPEGSVSTLKIQRTQQEDSAVYLCASSLGGRQTHQPQHFGDGTRLSIL.

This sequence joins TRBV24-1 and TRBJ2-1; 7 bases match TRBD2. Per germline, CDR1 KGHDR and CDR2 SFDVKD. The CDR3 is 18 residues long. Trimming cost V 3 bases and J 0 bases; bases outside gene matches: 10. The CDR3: CATSDRRLADHSYNEQFF. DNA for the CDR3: TGTGCCACCAGTGATCGCCGACTAGCCGATCACTCCTACAATGAGCAGTTCTTC.

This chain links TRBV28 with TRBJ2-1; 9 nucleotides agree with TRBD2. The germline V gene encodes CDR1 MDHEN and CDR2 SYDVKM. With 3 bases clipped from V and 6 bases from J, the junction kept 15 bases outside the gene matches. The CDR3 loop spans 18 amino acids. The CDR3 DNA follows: TGTGCCAGCAGTTTTGATCCCCTTAGCGGGAGTTTTGTCAATGAGCAGTTCTTC. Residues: CASSFDPLSGSFVNEQFF.

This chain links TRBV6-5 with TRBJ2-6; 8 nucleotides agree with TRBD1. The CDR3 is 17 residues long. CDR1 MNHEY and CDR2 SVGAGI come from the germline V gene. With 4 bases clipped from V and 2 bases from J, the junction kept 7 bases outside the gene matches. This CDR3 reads CASSLAPTGAGANVLTF. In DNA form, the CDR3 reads TGTGCCAGCAGTTTGGCCCCGACAGGGGCTGGGGCCAACGTCCTGACTTTC.

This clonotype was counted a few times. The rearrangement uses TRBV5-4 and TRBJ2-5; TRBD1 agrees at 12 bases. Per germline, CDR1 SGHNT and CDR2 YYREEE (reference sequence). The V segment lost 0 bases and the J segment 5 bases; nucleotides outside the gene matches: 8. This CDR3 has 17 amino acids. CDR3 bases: TGTGCCAGCAGCTTGGGGGGGGACAGGGGGCTGGGTGAGACCCAGTACTTC. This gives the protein CASSLGGDRGLGETQYF.

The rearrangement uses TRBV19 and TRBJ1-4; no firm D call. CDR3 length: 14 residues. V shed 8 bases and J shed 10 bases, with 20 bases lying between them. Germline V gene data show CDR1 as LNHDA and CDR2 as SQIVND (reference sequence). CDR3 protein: CASRTDFRDGKLFF. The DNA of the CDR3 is TGTGCCAGTCGTACGGATTTTAGGGATGGAAAACTGTTTTTT.

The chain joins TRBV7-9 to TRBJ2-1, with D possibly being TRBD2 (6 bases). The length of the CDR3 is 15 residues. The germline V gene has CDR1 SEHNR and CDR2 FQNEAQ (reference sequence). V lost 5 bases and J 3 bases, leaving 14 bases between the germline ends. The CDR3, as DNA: TGTGCCAGCAGCGCCTCTAGCGACTTCTACAATGAGCAGTTCTTC. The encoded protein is CASSASSDFYNEQFF.

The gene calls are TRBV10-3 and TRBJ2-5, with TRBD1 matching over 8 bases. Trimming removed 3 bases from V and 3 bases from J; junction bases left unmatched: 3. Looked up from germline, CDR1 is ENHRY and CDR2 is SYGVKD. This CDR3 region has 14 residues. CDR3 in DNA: TGTGCCATCAGTGACCTGACAGGGGAAGAGACCCAGTACTTC. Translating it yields CAISDLTGEETQYF.

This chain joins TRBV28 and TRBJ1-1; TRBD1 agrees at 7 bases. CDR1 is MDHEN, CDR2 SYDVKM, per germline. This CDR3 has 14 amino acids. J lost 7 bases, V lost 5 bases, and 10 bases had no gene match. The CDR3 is CASSPNQGVGEAFF. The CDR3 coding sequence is TGTGCCAGCAGTCCAAACCAGGGGGTCGGTGAAGCTTTCTTT. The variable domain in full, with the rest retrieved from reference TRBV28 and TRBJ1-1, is DVKVTQSSRYLVKRTGEKVFLECVQDMDHENMFWYRQDPGLGLRLIYFSYDVKMKEKGDIPEGYSVSREKKERFSLILESASTNQTSMYLCASSPNQGVGEAFFGQGTRLTVV.

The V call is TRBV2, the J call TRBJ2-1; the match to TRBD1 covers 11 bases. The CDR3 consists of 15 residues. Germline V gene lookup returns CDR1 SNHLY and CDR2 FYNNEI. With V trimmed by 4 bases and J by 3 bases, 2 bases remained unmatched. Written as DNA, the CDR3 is TGTGCCAGCAGTGGGGGACAGGGGGACTACAATGAGCAGTTCTTC. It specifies CASSGGQGDYNEQFF.

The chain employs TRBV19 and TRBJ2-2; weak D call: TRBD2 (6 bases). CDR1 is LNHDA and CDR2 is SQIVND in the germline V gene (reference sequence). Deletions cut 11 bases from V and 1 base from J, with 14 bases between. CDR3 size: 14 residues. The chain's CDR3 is CAARSGWNTGELFF. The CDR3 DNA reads TGTGCCGCCCGGAGCGGGTGGAACACCGGGGAGCTGTTTTTT.

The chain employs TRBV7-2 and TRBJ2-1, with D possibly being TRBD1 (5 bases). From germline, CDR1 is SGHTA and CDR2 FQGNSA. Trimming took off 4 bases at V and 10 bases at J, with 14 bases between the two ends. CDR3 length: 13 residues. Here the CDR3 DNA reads TGTGCCAGCAGCTGGGGCTCTAGGGGCGAGCAGTTCTTC. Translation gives CASSWGSRGEQFF.

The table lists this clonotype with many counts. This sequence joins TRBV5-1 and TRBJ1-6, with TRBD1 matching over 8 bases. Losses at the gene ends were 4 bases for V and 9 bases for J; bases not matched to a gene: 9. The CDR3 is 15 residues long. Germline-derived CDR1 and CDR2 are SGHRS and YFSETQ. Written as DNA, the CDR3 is TGCGCCAGCAGCCCCTATGGACAGGGAGGTTCACCCCTCCACTTT. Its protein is CASSPYGQGGSPLHF.

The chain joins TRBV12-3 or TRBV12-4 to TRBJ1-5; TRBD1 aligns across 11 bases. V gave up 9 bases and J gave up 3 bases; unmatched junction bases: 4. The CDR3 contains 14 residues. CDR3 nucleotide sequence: TGTGCCAGTGGGACAGGGGGGAACAATCAGCCCCAGCATTTT. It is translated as CASGTGGNNQPQHF.

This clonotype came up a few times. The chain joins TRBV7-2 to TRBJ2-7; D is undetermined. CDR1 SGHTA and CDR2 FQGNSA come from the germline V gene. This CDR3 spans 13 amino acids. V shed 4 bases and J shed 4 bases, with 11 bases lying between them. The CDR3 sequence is CASSSYSGYEQYF. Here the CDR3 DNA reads TGTGCCAGCAGCTCTTATTCTGGTTACGAGCAGTACTTC.

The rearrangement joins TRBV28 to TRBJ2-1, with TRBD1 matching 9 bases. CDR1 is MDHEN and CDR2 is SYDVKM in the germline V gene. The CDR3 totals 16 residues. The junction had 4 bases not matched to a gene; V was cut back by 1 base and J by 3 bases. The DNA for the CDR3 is TGTGCCAGCAGTTTATTCGGACAGGGGCACTACAATGAGCAGTTCTTC. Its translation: CASSLFGQGHYNEQFF.

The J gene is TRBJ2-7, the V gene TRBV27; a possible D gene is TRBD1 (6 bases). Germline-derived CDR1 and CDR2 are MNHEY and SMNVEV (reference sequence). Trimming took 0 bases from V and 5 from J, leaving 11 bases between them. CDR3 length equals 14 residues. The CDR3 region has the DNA TGTGCCAGCAGTTTATCGGAAGGGGGAAACGAGCAGTACTTC. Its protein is CASSLSEGGNEQYF.

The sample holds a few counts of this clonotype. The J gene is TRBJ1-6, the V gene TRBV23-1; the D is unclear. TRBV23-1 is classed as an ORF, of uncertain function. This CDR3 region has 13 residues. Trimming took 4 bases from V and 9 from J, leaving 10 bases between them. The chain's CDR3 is CASSLQSGSPLHF. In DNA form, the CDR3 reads TGCGCCAGCAGTCTTCAATCTGGTTCACCCCTCCACTTT.

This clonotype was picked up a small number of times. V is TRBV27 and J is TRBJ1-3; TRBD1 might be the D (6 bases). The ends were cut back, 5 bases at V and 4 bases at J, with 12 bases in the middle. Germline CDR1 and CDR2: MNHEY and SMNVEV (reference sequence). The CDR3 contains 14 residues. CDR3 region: CASSHREKGNTIYF. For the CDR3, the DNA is TGTGCCAGCAGTCACAGGGAGAAAGGAAACACCATATATTTT.

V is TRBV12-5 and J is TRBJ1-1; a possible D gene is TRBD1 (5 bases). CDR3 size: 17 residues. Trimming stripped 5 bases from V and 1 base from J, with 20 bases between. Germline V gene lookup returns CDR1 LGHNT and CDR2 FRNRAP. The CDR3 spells CASGNRGLLGGNTEAFF. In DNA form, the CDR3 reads TGTGCTAGTGGTAACCGGGGACTTCTGGGAGGGAACACTGAAGCTTTCTTT.

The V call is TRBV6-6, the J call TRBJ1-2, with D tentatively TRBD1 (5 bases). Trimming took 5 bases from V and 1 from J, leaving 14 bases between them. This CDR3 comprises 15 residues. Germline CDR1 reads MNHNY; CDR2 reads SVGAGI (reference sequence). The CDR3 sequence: CASSRPGTGNYGYTF. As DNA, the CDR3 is TGTGCCAGCAGTCGACCAGGGACGGGTAACTATGGCTACACCTTC.

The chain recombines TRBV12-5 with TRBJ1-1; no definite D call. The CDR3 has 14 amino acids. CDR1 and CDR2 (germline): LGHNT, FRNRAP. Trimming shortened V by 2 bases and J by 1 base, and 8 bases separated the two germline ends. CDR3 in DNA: TGTGCTAGTGGTTTGCGGAAGGGGAACACTGAAGCTTTCTTT. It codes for CASGLRKGNTEAFF.

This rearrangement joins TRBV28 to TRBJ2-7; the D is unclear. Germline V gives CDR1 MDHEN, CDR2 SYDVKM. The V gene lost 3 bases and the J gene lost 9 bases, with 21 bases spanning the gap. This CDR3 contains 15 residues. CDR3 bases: TGTGCCAGCAGTTTTGGCCACCGGTTCCTCCTAAGGCAGTACTTC. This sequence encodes CASSFGHRFLLRQYF.

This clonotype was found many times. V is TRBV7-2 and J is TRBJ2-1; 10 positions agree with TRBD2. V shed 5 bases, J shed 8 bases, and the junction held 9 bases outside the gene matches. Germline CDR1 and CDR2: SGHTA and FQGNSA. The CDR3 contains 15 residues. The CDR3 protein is CASSLGLLAGDEQFF. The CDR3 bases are TGTGCCAGCAGCCTAGGGCTGCTAGCGGGGGATGAGCAGTTCTTC. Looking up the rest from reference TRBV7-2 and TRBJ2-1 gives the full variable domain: GAGVSQSPSNKVTEKGKDVELRCDPISGHTALYWYRQSLGQGLEFLIYFQGNSAPDKSGLPSDRFSAERTGGSVSTLTIQRTQQEDSAVYLCASSLGLLAGDEQFFGPGTRLTVL.

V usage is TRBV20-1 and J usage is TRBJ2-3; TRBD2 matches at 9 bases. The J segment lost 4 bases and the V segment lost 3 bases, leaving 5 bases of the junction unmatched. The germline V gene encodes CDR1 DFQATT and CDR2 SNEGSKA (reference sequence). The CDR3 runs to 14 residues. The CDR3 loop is CSARGSGSPDTQYF. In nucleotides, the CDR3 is TGCAGTGCTAGGGGTAGCGGGAGTCCAGATACGCAGTATTTT.

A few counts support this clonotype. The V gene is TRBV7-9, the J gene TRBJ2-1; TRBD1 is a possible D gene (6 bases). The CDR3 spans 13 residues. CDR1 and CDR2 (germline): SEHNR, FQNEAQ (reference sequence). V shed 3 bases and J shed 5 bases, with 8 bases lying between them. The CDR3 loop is CASSFRGNNEQFF. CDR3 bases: TGTGCCAGCAGCTTTAGGGGGAACAATGAGCAGTTCTTC.

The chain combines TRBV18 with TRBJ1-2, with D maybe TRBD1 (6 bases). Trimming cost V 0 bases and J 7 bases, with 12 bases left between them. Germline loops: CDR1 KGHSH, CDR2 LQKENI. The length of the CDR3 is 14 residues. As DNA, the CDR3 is TGTGCCAGCTCACCACCGACGGGGGCCGGTGGCTACACCTTC. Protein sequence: CASSPPTGAGGYTF.

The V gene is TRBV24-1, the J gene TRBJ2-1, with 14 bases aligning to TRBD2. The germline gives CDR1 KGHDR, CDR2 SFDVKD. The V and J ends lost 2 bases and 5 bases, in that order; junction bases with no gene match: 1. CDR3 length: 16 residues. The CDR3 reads CATSDWGLAGDNEQFF. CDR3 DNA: TGTGCCACCAGTGATTGGGGACTAGCGGGAGACAATGAGCAGTTCTTC.